The clone carrying this T cell receptor (beta chain) was detected only once. Its target is not known. The data belong to a study of cytotoxic CD8 clonotypes in ibrutinib-treated CLL. Study at large: The subjects consisted of eleven to twelve relapsed/refractory and roughly 15 treatment-naive individuals, with approximately 17 IGHV unmutated. Overall study findings and caveats: The study sampled sustained-remission and progressing patients at different times. The public clonotypes identified were infrequent and showed contraction or stability on treatment.

Libraries were prepared by immunoSEQ multiplex PCR; TCRdb keeps only in-frame clonotypes and omits some of them. The repertoire holds fewer than 300,000 clones, with 76% as singletons. This clonotype was obtained from a human donor with chronic lymphocytic leukemia. The specimen comprised PBMCs, sampled at disease progression, from a patient treated with ibrutinib.

The CDR3 nucleotides are TGTGCCAGCAGCGTAGCATCGCACTCCTACAATGAGCAGTTCTTC. This codes for CASSVASHSYNEQFF. The J gene is TRBJ2-1, the V gene TRBV9; D gene ambiguous. CDR1 is SGDLS, CDR2 YYNGEE, per germline. Trimming shortened V by 0 bases and J by 0 bases, and 7 bases separated the two germline ends. The CDR3 spans 15 residues.